The present TCR beta chain was sequenced within a study of Ad26.COV2.S vaccination and SARS-CoV-2 variants. About the study: The COV1001 Ad26.COV2.S trial arm included the donor. Recipients of Ad26.COV2.S got it intramuscularly, once or twice 56 days apart.

Germline V lookup: CDR1 SEHNR, CDR2 FQNEAQ (reference sequence). The germline V and J ends were trimmed by 5 bases and 9 bases, with 13 bases remaining between them. The CDR3 is made up of 13 amino acids. Treatment here: about 20 received Ad26.COV2.S at low or high dose, single or two shots; roughly five received placebo; per-sample allocation not given. After the first vaccine or placebo injection, samples were drawn on day 63. The method was immunoSEQ multiplex PCR; TCRdb's version includes in-frame clones alone and lacks a portion of them. The sample carries over 400,000 clones, 80% to 90% recorded once.

The source was peripheral blood, collected in a trial of Ad26.COV2.S vaccine versus placebo. The sequence was obtained from a person aged 18-60 years who received the Ad26.COV2.S COVID-19 vaccine or a placebo. This sequence joins TRBV7-9 and TRBJ2-2, with D unresolved. Here the CDR3 DNA reads TGTGCCAGCAGCCCCCGACCCCCAAGGGAGCTGTTTTTT. Protein product: CASSPRPPRELFF.